This T cell receptor beta chain was sequenced for a study of regulatory T cells in long-lasting Graves disease. This clonotype has a single count. Sequence at one end of the junction differs from germline and may be a read error. Germline lookup yields CDR1 KGHSH and CDR2 LQKENI. CDR3 length equals 14 residues. Time point meaning: newly diagnosed GD, antithyroid drugs for less than 3 months. The TCR library used RNA extracted from PBMCs. According to the study, TCR beta libraries were built with iRepertoire HTBI primers and CDR3-region Arm-PCR. TCRdb re-derived calls from the multiplex PCR reads in MiXCR, one entry per CDR3 protein. The top ten hold about 12% of the sample, which has more than 400,000 distinct CDR3 sequences, around 15% seen once. The sample also formed part of further work on T cells in Graves' hyperthyroidism and ophthalmopathy.

This receptor was identified in a middle-aged man with Graves disease. V and J are TRBV18 and TRBJ2-7; 7 bases line up with TRBD2. The sample consisted of peripheral blood mononuclear cells (PBMCs), taken at new diagnosis, from a patient treated with antithyroid drugs. The CDR3 nucleotides read TGTGCCAGCCCACCGGGCGGGGGCTCCTACGAGCAGTACTTC. This translates into CASPPGGGSYEQYF.